These T cell receptor beta chains were read from a single sample in a study of spatial heterogeneity in lung cancer. TCRdb reprocessed the 5' RACE reads with MiXCR, giving one entry per CDR3 protein. The table lists some 30,000 distinct CDR3 sequences, around 9.3% of them singletons. The sequenced sample was PBMCs, obtained at follow-up. The receptors derive from a female donor with early-stage non-small cell lung cancer. CDR3s include the opening cysteine and the closing phenylalanine or tryptophan. The order of the fields is V gene, D gene, J gene, clone size, CDR3 DNA, CDR3 protein. The D gene is left open where the match is weak. Rows may omit the clone size; those that give it use once, few, many or a size class.

TRBV27	-	TRBJ1-2	-	TGTGCCAGCCGCCCATCGGGGACTTATGGCTACACCTTC	CASRPSGTYGYTF
TRBV5-1	TRBD2	TRBJ2-5	-	TGCGCCAGCAGCACAGCGGGGGGGCTCCAAGAGACCCAGTACTTC	CASSTAGGLQETQYF
TRBV5-1	-	TRBJ2-7	once	TGCGCCAGCAGCTTGGAGGGGGAGAGCGGGTGGAACGAGCAGTACTTC	CASSLEGESGWNEQYF
TRBV7-3	TRBD2	TRBJ2-1	many	TGTGCCAGCAGCCCGGGGACTAGCGGAGACAATGAGCAGTTCTTC	CASSPGTSGDNEQFF
TRBV7-3	-	TRBJ2-2	many	TGTGCCAGCAGTGACAGCCTCACCGGGGAGCTGTTTTTT	CASSDSLTGELFF
TRBV28	-	TRBJ1-5	many	TGTGCCAGCAGTCTACCCGGGGGGAATCAGCCCCAGCATTTT	CASSLPGGNQPQHF
TRBV7-2	-	TRBJ1-2	few	TGTGCCAGCAGCACCCCGACGGGAAACTATGGCTACACCTTC	CASSTPTGNYGYTF
TRBV5-6	TRBD1	TRBJ2-7	few	TGTGCCAGCAGCTTGGAAGCAGGGGGCTACGAGCAGTACTTC	CASSLEAGGYEQYF
TRBV7-2	-	TRBJ2-5	many	TGTGCCAGCAGCTTGGCCGTGCTACAAGAGACCCAGTACTTC	CASSLAVLQETQYF
TRBV2	-	TRBJ1-5	many	TGTGCCAGCAGCCGACAAGTTGCAAGCCAGCCCCAGCATTTT	CASSRQVASQPQHF
TRBV7-2	TRBD2	TRBJ2-7	many	TGTGCCAGCAGCTTAGGGACTAGCGGGACCTACGAGCAGTACTTC	CASSLGTSGTYEQYF
TRBV28	TRBD2	TRBJ2-1	many	TGTGCCAGCAGTTTTAGCGGGGTAAACTACAATGAGCAGTTCTTC	CASSFSGVNYNEQFF
TRBV5-6	-	TRBJ1-1	few	TGTGCCAGCAGCTTCAGTGGGGAAGCTTTCTTT	CASSFSGEAFF
TRBV9	TRBD1	TRBJ1-2	few	TGTGCCAGCAGCCCCACCCCACAGGGGCAGGGTGGCTACACCTTC	CASSPTPQGQGGYTF
TRBV5-1	TRBD1	TRBJ1-3	few	TGCGCCAGCAGCACAGGGGTGTCTGGAAACACCATATATTTT	CASSTGVSGNTIYF
TRBV7-2	-	TRBJ2-3	-	TGTGCCAGCAGCCCTAGGGGGGGGGGCGGCACAGATACGCAGTATTTT	CASSPRGGGGTDTQYF
TRBV7-9	-	TRBJ2-3	many	TGTGCCAGCAGCTTAGGCCTAGCTCCCACAGATACGCAGTATTTT	CASSLGLAPTDTQYF
TRBV7-8	-	TRBJ2-1	-	TGTGCCAGCAGCTTTCGGGACGTACCGAATGAGCAGTTCTTC	CASSFRDVPNEQFF
TRBV2	-	TRBJ1-5	-	TGTGCCAGCAGTGTTCAATCTGTGGGGCCCCAGCATTTT	CASSVQSVGPQHF
TRBV14	TRBD1	TRBJ2-7	-	TGTGCCAGCAGCCAAGGACAGGGTTTGGGCTCCTACGAGCAGTACTTC	CASSQGQGLGSYEQYF
TRBV7-6	TRBD1	TRBJ1-4	many	TGTGCCAGCAGGACAGGGGTAGACGAAAAACTGTTTTTT	CASRTGVDEKLFF
TRBV4-2	-	TRBJ2-2	few	TGTGCCAGTGCCAAAGGATCCGGCGAGCTGTTTTTT	CASAKGSGELFF
TRBV6-2/TRBV6-3	-	TRBJ1-1	many	TGTGCCAGCGGGGACCCTTGGGAAGCTTTCTTT	CASGDPWEAFF
TRBV20-1	TRBD1	TRBJ1-2	-	TGCAGTGCTAGTAACAGGGGGCGGGATGGCTACACCTTC	CSASNRGRDGYTF
TRBV19	-	TRBJ1-2	many	TGTGCCAGTAGTACCGGGGGTACAGGGCACTATGGCTACACCTTC	CASSTGGTGHYGYTF
TRBV19	-	TRBJ1-1	-	TGTGCCAGTAGTACCCGGACATACACTGAAGCTTTCTTT	CASSTRTYTEAFF
TRBV7-8	-	TRBJ2-2	-	TGTGCCAGCAGCCCCGAGGGGGAAATCACCGGGGAGCTGTTTTTT	CASSPEGEITGELFF
TRBV29-1	TRBD1	TRBJ1-2	many	TGCAGCGTCCCGACAGGGGGAGGCTATGGCTACACCTTC	CSVPTGGGYGYTF
TRBV5-1	-	TRBJ2-5	many	TGCGCCAGCAGCTTGGCCGTAGGGGCCCAAGAGACCCAGTACTTC	CASSLAVGAQETQYF
TRBV2	-	TRBJ2-5	many	TGTGCCAGCAGTGAAGTTCCAAAGGGGACCCAGTACTTC	CASSEVPKGTQYF
TRBV3-1	-	TRBJ2-2	-	TGTGCCAGCAGCCAAGTAATACACACCGGGGAGCTGTTTTTT	CASSQVIHTGELFF
TRBV12-3/TRBV12-4	TRBD2	TRBJ2-7	once	TGTGCCAGCAAACTAGCGGGGCCCTCCTACGAGCAGTACTTC	CASKLAGPSYEQYF
TRBV4-2	-	TRBJ2-3	many	TGTGCCAGCAGCCAGGGGGGGGCCGATGGAGATACGCAGTATTTT	CASSQGGADGDTQYF
TRBV27	-	TRBJ2-7	many	TGTGCCAGCAGTCTCTCTTCCGCGGACTACTCCTACGAGCAGTACTTC	CASSLSSADYSYEQYF
TRBV7-6	TRBD2	TRBJ2-3	many	TGTGCCAGCAGCCAAGCGGGAGAGCGGGGTACGCAGTATTTT	CASSQAGERGTQYF
TRBV29-1	-	TRBJ2-3	many	TGCAGCGTTGGAGGTGCCTTTGGCACAGATACGCAGTATTTT	CSVGGAFGTDTQYF
TRBV27	TRBD2	TRBJ2-3	few	TGTGCCAGCAGTCCGTCCTTAGCGGGGCACACAGATACGCAGTATTTT	CASSPSLAGHTDTQYF
TRBV5-1	-	TRBJ2-3	few	TGCGCCAGCAGCCAGGGGGGCCTCTCAGATACGCAGTATTTT	CASSQGGLSDTQYF
TRBV15	-	TRBJ2-3	-	TGTGCCACCAGCAGAGATCGGAATCGGGCCTCCCGTCTCACAGATACGCAGTATTTT	CATSRDRNRASRLTDTQYF
TRBV6-2/TRBV6-3	-	TRBJ2-7	-	TGTGCCAGCAGTTACTCGACGGGACAAAATTACGAGCAGTACTTC	CASSYSTGQNYEQYF
TRBV19	TRBD1	TRBJ2-5	-	TGTGCCAGTAGTAGGGACAGGCGACAAGAGACCCAGTACTTC	CASSRDRRQETQYF
TRBV6-4	TRBD2	TRBJ2-1	many	TGTGCCAGCAGTGACTCTAGCGGGGGGGCCGATGAGCAGTTCTTC	CASSDSSGGADEQFF
TRBV25-1	-	TRBJ2-7	many	TGTGCCAGCAGCGCCCAGGGTTACGAGCAGTACTTC	CASSAQGYEQYF
TRBV3-1	TRBD1	TRBJ2-7	few	TGTGCCAGCAGCCAAGTGGACAGGGGGCCCCAGTACTTC	CASSQVDRGPQYF
TRBV2	-	TRBJ2-5	many	TGTGCCAGCTCCACACAGGGCAACCAAGAGACCCAGTACTTC	CASSTQGNQETQYF
TRBV10-3	-	TRBJ1-4	few	TGTGCCATCAGGACACAGGGATCCGAAAAACTGTTTTTT	CAIRTQGSEKLFF
TRBV7-9	TRBD1	TRBJ2-7	-	TGTGCCAGCAGCTTACTTCCCGGGACAGGGGATTACGAGCAGTACTTC	CASSLLPGTGDYEQYF
TRBV19	-	TRBJ1-6	-	TGTGCCAGTAGGATTCCGGGAAGATATTCACCCCTCCACTTT	CASRIPGRYSPLHF
TRBV15	-	TRBJ2-1	many	TGTGCCACCTCGGTGGCCAGCTCTTACAATGAGCAGTTCTTC	CATSVASSYNEQFF
TRBV6-2/TRBV6-3	TRBD1	TRBJ1-5	few	TGTGCCAGCAGGGGAACAGGGGACAATCAGCCCCAGCATTTT	CASRGTGDNQPQHF
TRBV2	TRBD1	TRBJ1-1	-	TGTGCCAGCAGTGACCCGGGGACAGGGGGCCGAACTGAAGCTTTCTTT	CASSDPGTGGRTEAFF
TRBV5-4	TRBD1	TRBJ2-3	few	TGTGCCAGCAGCCCCGGACAGGAAGGTAATACGCAGTATTTT	CASSPGQEGNTQYF
TRBV2	-	TRBJ1-4	many	TGTGCCAGCAGTGAGCTACGGTTTGAAAAACTGTTTTTT	CASSELRFEKLFF